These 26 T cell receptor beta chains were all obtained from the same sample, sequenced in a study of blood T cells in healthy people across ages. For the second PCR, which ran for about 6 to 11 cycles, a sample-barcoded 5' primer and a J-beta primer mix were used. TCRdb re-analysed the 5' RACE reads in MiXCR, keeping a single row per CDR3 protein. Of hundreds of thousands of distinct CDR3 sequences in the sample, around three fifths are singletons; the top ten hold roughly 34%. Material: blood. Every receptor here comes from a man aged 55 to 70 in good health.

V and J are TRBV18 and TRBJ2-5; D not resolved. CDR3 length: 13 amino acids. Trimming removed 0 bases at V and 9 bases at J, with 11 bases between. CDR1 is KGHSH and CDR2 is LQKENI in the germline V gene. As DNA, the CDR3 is TGTGCCAGCTCACCACCGGAACCTACTTCCCAGTACTTC. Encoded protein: CASSPPEPTSQYF. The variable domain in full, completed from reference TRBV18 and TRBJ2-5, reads NAGVMQNPRHLVRRRGQEARLRCSPMKGHSHVYWYRQLPEEGLKFMVYLQKENIIDESGMPKERFSAEFPKEGPSILRIQQVVRGDSAAYFCASSPPEPTSQYFGPGTRLLVL.

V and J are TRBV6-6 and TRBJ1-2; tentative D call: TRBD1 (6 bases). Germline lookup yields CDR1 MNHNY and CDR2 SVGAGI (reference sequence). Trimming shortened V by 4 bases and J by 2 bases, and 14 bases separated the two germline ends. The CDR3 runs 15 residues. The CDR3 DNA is TGTGCCAGCAGTTTTACGGGGGCTGGGAACTATGGCTACACCTTC. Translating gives CASSFTGAGNYGYTF.

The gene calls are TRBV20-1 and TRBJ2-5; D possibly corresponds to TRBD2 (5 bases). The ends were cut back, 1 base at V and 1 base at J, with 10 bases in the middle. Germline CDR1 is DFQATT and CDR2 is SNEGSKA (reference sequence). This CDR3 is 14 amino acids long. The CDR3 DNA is TGCAGTGCTAGAGCCGGGGAAACCCAAGAGACCCAGTACTTC. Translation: CSARAGETQETQYF.

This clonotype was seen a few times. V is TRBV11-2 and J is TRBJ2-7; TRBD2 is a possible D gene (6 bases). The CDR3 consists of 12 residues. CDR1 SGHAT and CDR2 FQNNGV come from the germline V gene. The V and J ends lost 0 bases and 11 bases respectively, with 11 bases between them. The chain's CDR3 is CASSLEGGVEYF. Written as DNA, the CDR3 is TGTGCCAGCAGCTTAGAAGGCGGGGTGGAGTACTTC.

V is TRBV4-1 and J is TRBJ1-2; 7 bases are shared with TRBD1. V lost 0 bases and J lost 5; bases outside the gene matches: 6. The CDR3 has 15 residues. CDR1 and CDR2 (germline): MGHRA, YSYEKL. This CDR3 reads CASSQEPQGVYGYTF. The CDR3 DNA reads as TGCGCCAGCAGCCAAGAACCCCAGGGGGTGTATGGCTACACCTTC.

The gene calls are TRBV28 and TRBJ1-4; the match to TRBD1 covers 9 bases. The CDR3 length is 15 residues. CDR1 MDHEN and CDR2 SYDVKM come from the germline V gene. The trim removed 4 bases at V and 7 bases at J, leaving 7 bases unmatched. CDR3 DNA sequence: TGTGCCAGCAGTTCCGGACAGGGGCGGGGTGAAAAACTGTTTTTT. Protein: CASSSGQGRGEKLFF.

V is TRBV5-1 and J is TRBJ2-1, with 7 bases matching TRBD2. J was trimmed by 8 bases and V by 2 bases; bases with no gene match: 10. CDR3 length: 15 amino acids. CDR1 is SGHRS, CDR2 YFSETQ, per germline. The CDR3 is CASSFRTSKVDEQFF. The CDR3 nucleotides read TGCGCCAGCAGCTTCAGGACTAGTAAGGTGGATGAGCAGTTCTTC.

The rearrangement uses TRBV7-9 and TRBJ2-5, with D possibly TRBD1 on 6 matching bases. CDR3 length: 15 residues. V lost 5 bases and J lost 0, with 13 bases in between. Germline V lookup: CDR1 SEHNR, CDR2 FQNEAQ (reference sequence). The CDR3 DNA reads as TGTGCCAGCAGCCCCTTTGGGGGCGACCAAGAGACCCAGTACTTC. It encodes CASSPFGGDQETQYF.

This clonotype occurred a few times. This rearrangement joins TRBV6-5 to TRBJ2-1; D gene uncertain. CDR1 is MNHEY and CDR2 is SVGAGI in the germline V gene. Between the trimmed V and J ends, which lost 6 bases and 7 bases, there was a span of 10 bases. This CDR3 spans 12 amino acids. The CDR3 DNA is TGTGCCAGCAGAACTCGAGAGAATGAGCAGTTCTTC. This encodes CASRTRENEQFF.

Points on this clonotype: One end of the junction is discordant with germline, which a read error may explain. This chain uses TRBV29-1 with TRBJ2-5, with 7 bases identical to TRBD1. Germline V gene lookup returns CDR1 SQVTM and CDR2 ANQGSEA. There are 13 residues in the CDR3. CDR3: CSVAGQNGETRYF. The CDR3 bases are TGCAGCGTTGCGGGACAGAACGGGGAGACCCGGTACTTC.

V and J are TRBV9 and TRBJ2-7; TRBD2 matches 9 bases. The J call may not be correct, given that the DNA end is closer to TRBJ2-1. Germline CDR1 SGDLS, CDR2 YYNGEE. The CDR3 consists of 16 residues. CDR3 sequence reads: CASSPGLARDYNEQFF. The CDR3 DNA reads TGTGCCAGCAGCCCGGGACTAGCTAGGGACTACAATGAGCAGTTCTTC.

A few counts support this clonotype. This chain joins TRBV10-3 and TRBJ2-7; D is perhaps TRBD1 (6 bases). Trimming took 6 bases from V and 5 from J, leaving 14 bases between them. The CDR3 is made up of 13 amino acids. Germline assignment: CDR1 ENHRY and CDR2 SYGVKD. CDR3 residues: CAIRGTQGNEQYF. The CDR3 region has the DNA TGTGCCATCAGAGGGACCCAGGGGAACGAGCAGTACTTC.

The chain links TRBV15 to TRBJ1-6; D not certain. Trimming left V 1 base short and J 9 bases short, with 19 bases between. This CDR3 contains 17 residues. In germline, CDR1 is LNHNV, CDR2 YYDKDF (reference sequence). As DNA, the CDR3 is TGTGCCACCAGCAGAGTCGCTAGTGGGCTGGGCCCTTCACCCCTCCACTTT. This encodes CATSRVASGLGPSPLHF. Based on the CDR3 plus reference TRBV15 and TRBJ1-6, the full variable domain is DAMVIQNPRYQVTQFGKPVTLSCSQTLNHNVMYWYQQKSSQAPKLLFHYYDKDFNNEADTPDNFQSRRPNTSFCFLDIRSPGLGDTAMYLCATSRVASGLGPSPLHFGNGTRLTVT.

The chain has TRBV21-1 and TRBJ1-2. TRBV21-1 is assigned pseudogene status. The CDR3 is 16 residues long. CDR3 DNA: TGTGCCAGCAGCAAACAGTGTTGGTGGGCCGGTGGGGGCTACACCTTC. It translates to CASSKQCWWAGGGYTF.

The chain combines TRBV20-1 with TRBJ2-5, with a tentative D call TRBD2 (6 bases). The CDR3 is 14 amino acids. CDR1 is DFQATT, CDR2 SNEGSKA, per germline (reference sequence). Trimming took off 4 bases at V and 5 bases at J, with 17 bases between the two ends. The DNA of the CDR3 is TGCAGTGCTACATACTCTTCGGGGGTTGAGACCCAGTACTTC. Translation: CSATYSSGVETQYF.

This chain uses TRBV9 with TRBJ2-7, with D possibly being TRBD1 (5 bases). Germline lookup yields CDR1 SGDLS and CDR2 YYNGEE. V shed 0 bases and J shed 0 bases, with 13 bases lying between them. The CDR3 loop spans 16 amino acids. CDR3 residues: CASSVGIGASSYEQYF. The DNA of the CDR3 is TGTGCCAGCAGCGTAGGCATAGGGGCGAGCTCCTACGAGCAGTACTTC.

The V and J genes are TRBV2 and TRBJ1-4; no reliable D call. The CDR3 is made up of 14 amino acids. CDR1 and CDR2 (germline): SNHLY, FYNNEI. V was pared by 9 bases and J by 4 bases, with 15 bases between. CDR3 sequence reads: CASRPSYGNEKLFF. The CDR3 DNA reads TGTGCCAGTCGCCCGAGTTATGGTAATGAAAAACTGTTTTTT.

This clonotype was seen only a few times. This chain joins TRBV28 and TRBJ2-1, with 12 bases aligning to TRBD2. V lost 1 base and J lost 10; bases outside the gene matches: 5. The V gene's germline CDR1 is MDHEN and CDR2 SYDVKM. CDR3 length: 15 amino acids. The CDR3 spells CASSLSASGGAEQFF. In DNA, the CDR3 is TGTGCCAGCAGTTTATCGGCTAGCGGGGGGGCCGAGCAGTTCTTC.

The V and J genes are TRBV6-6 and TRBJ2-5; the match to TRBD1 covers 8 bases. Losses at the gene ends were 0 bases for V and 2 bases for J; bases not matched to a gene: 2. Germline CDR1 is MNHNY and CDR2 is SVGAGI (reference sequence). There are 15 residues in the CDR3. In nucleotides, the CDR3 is TGTGCCAGCAGTTACTCGAACAGGGGGCAAGAGACCCAGTACTTC. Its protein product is CASSYSNRGQETQYF.

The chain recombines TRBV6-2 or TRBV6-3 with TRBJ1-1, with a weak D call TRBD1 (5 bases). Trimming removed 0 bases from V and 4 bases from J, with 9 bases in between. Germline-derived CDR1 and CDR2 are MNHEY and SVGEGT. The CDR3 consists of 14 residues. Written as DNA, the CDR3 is TGTGCCAGCAGTTACTCAGGGGCTGGCACTGAAGCTTTCTTT. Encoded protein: CASSYSGAGTEAFF.

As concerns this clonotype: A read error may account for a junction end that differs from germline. The CDR3 is CAGSSAGSYNEQFF. As DNA, the CDR3 is TGTGCCGGCAGTTCGGCAGGTTCCTACAATGAGCAGTTCTTC. J is TRBJ2-1 and V is TRBV12-3 or TRBV12-4; D ambiguous. The CDR3 loop spans 14 amino acids.

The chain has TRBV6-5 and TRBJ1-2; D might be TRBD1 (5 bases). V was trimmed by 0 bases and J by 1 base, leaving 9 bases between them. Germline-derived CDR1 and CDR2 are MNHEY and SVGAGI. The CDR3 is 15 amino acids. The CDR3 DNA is TGTGCCAGCAGTTACTCGGGGACTCTTAACTATGGCTACACCTTC. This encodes CASSYSGTLNYGYTF.

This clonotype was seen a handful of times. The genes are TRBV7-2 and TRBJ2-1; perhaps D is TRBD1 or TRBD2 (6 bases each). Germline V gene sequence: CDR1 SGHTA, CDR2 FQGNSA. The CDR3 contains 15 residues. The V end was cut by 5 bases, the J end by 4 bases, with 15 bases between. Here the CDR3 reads CASSRSGAGYNEQFF. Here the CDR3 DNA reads TGTGCCAGCAGCCGTTCGGGGGCAGGGTACAATGAGCAGTTCTTC.

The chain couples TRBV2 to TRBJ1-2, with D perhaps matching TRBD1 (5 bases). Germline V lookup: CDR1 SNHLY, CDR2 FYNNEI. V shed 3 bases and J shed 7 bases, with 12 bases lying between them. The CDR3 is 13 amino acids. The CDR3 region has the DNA TGTGCCAGCAGTGACCAGCAGGGTGTTGGCTACACCTTC. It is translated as CASSDQQGVGYTF.

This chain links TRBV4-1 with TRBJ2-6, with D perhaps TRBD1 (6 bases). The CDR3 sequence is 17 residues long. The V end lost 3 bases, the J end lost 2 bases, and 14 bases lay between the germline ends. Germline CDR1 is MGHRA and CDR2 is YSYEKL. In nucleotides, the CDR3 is TGCGCCAGCAGCCAGGGGGCAGCCCCCGCTGGGGCCAACGTCCTGACTTTC. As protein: CASSQGAAPAGANVLTF.

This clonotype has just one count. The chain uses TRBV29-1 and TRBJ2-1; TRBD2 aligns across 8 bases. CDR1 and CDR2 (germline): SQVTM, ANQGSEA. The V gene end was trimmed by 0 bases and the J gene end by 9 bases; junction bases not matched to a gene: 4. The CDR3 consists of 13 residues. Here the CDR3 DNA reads TGCAGCGTTGAAGACTGGGCGGGGGGTGAGCAGTTCTTC. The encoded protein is CSVEDWAGGEQFF.